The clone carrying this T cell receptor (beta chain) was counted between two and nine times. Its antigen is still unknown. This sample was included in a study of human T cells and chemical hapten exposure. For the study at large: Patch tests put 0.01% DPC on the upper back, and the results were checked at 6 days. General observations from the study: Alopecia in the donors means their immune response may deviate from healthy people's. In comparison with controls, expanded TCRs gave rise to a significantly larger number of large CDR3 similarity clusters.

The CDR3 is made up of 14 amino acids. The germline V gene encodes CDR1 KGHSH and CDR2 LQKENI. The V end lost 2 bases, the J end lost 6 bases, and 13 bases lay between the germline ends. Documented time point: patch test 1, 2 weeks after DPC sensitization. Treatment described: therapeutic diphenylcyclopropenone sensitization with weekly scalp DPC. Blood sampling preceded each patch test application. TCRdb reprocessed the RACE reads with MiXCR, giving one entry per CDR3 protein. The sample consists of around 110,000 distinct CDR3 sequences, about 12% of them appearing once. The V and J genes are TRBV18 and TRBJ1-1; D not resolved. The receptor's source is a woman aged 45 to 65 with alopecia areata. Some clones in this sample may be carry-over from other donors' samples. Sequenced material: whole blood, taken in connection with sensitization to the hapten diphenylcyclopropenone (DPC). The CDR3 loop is CASSPRGLVPEAFF. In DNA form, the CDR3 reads TGTGCCAGCTCACCAAGAGGTCTTGTCCCTGAAGCTTTCTTT. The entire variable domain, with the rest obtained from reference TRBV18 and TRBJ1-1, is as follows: NAGVMQNPRHLVRRRGQEARLRCSPMKGHSHVYWYRQLPEEGLKFMVYLQKENIIDESGMPKERFSAEFPKEGPSILRIQQVVRGDSAAYFCASSPRGLVPEAFFGQGTRLTVV.